Below, 24 T cell receptor beta chains from the same sample are listed, as sequenced in a study of blood T cell repertoires in COVID-19 (dated by TCRdb to 2020 to 2022). Library preparation was by the immunoSEQ multiplex PCR assay. TCRdb re-hosts the immuneACCESS table, in-frame sequences only. Its copies lack some clones; in the studies checked, an unresolved V gene accounts for under half of them, and the cause for the rest is not known. The sample table holds approximately 170,000 clones, of which around 85% were seen once. Clones ranked in the top ten supply 3% to 4% of the sample. What was sequenced was peripheral blood. All receptors come from a woman aged 70-85 years with acute or convalescent COVID-19.

The chain couples TRBV5-1 to TRBJ1-1; TRBD1 is a possible D gene (6 bases). V lost 4 bases and J lost 4, with 20 bases in between. The CDR3 sequence is 16 residues long. From germline, CDR1 is SGHRS and CDR2 YFSETQ. The CDR3 sequence: CASSRHRDASATEAFF. Here the CDR3 DNA reads TGCGCCAGCAGCCGCCACAGGGACGCTTCTGCCACTGAAGCTTTCTTT.

The table lists this clone with a count of one. This chain uses TRBV20-1 with TRBJ1-5; possibly TRBD1 for D (5 bases). The V gene's germline CDR1 is DFQATT and CDR2 SNEGSKA (reference sequence). CDR3 length: 11 residues. Trimming pared 6 bases from V and 9 bases from J, leaving 12 bases between. CDR3 in amino acids: CSATGVGPQHF. DNA for the CDR3: TGCAGTGCCACGGGGGTTGGGCCCCAGCATTTT.

The chain links TRBV7-8 to TRBJ1-5; 8 bases match TRBD1. V shed 5 bases, J shed 4 bases, and the junction held 7 bases outside the gene matches. The CDR3 length is 15 residues. CDR1 and CDR2 (germline): SGHVS, FQNEAQ. The CDR3 DNA follows: TGTGCCAGCAGCCCCTACGGACAGGGTAATCAGCCCCAGCATTTT. This translates into CASSPYGQGNQPQHF.

This rearrangement joins TRBV7-8 to TRBJ1-4, with D maybe TRBD1 (6 bases). The germline V gene encodes CDR1 SGHVS and CDR2 FQNEAQ. CDR3 size: 15 residues. V lost 5 bases and J lost 6, with 16 bases in between. The CDR3 DNA is TGTGCCAGCAGCCCGGCAGGGGTCTTCTATGAAAAACTGTTTTTT. It is translated as CASSPAGVFYEKLFF.

A single count supports this clone. This chain connects TRBV27 to TRBJ2-1, with D unclear. Trimming took 9 bases from V and 0 from J, leaving 3 bases between them. Germline lookup yields CDR1 MNHEY and CDR2 SMNVEV (reference sequence). The CDR3 is made up of 11 amino acids. The chain's CDR3 is CASHSYNEQFF. CDR3 bases: TGTGCCAGTCACTCCTACAATGAGCAGTTCTTC.

The V gene is TRBV9, the J gene TRBJ2-5; D is possibly TRBD2 (5 bases). The CDR3 has 12 amino acids. Germline V gene lookup returns CDR1 SGDLS and CDR2 YYNGEE. V dropped 4 bases and J dropped 5 bases, with 9 bases sitting between them. The CDR3 DNA follows: TGTGCCAGCAGCCTAAGCGGTGAGACCCAGTACTTC. Residues: CASSLSGETQYF.

The V call is TRBV6-2 or TRBV6-3, the J call TRBJ2-4; D uncertain. Trimming removed 0 bases from V and 14 bases from J, with 14 bases in between. This CDR3 has 13 residues. Germline V gene sequence: CDR1 MNHEY, CDR2 SVGEGT. Here the CDR3 DNA reads TGTGCCAGCAGTTACTCGAGTGGCGGAAAGGAGTACTTC. Translated: CASSYSSGGKEYF.

The chain uses TRBV3-1 (or the pseudogene TRBV3-2) and TRBJ2-7; the D gene is possibly TRBD1 (5 bases). This CDR3 is built from 11 residues. Trimming stripped 8 bases from V and 7 bases from J, with 12 bases between. Germline V gene sequence: CDR1 LGHDT, CDR2 YNNKEL (reference sequence). The CDR3 bases are TGTGCCAGCGTCCAGGGATATGAGCAGTACTTC. Protein product: CASVQGYEQYF.

This clone appeared a few times. The rearrangement joins TRBV29-1 to TRBJ2-3, with 15 positions matching TRBD2. The ends lost 4 bases at V and 6 bases at J; junction bases unmatched: 5. This CDR3 comprises 15 residues. Germline lookup yields CDR1 SQVTM and CDR2 ANQGSEA. CDR3 amino acids: CSVGGLAGGMDTQYF. CDR3 DNA sequence: TGCAGCGTTGGGGGACTAGCGGGAGGCATGGATACGCAGTATTTT.

The rearrangement joins TRBV15 to TRBJ1-5; weak D call: TRBD1 (6 bases). CDR1 is LNHNV and CDR2 is YYDKDF in the germline V gene (reference sequence). Trimming took 1 base from V and 2 from J, leaving 9 bases between them. CDR3 length: 15 residues. As DNA, the CDR3 is TGTGCCACCAGCAGAGCTGGGGGCGGCAATCAGCCCCAGCATTTT. Translated: CATSRAGGGNQPQHF.

V gene TRBV5-1 combines with J gene TRBJ2-4; D gene unclear. The CDR3 spans 14 residues. From germline, CDR1 is SGHRS and CDR2 YFSETQ. Trimming shortened V by 4 bases and J by 2 bases, and 10 bases separated the two germline ends. The CDR3 spells CASSVSFTKNIQYF. For the CDR3, the DNA is TGCGCCAGCAGCGTTAGCTTCACCAAAAACATTCAGTACTTC.

The J gene is TRBJ1-1, the V gene TRBV7-9, with 9 nucleotides matching TRBD1. V shed 5 bases, J shed 2 bases, and the junction held 3 bases outside the gene matches. The CDR3 covers 14 residues. The germline V gene has CDR1 SEHNR and CDR2 FQNEAQ (reference sequence). The CDR3: CASSLTGGNTEAFF. The CDR3 nucleotides read TGTGCCAGCAGCCTAACAGGGGGCAACACTGAAGCTTTCTTT.

The chain couples TRBV7-2 to TRBJ2-2; 8 nucleotides agree with TRBD1. Germline lookup yields CDR1 SGHTA and CDR2 FQGNSA. The CDR3 spans 17 residues. V gave up 3 bases and J gave up 2 bases; unmatched junction bases: 8. CDR3 in DNA: TGTGCCAGCAGCTTTTCCGCAGGGGGCGCCAACACCGGGGAGCTGTTTTTT. Encoded protein: CASSFSAGGANTGELFF.

The chain has TRBV19 and TRBJ1-2, with D possibly being TRBD1 (5 bases). The germline CDR1 and CDR2 sequences are LNHDA and SQIVND (reference sequence). V lost 5 bases and J 5 bases, leaving 12 bases between the germline ends. The CDR3 is 13 amino acids. CDR3 protein: CASSVSGGYGYTF. The CDR3 DNA sequence: TGTGCCAGTAGTGTTTCGGGGGGATATGGCTACACCTTC. Complete variable domain (other parts from reference TRBV19 and TRBJ1-2): DGGITQSPKYLFRKEGQNVTLSCEQNLNHDAMYWYRQDPGQGLRLIYYSQIVNDFQKGDIAEGYSVSREKKESFPLTVTSAQKNPTAFYLCASSVSGGYGYTFGSGTRLTVV.

The J gene is TRBJ2-7, the V gene TRBV27, with 12 positions matching TRBD2. The CDR3 totals 17 residues. V was pared by 5 bases and J by 0 bases, with 8 bases of the junction left unmatched. Germline-derived CDR1 and CDR2 are MNHEY and SMNVEV (reference sequence). The CDR3, as DNA: TGTGCCAGCAGTCCCCGGATGACTAGCGGGAGCTCCTACGAGCAGTACTTC. Its translation is CASSPRMTSGSSYEQYF.

This rearrangement joins TRBV10-1 to TRBJ2-2; D gene ambiguous. V was shortened by 2 bases and J by 13 bases, with 2 bases between the two germline ends. In germline, CDR1 is WNHNN, CDR2 SYGVQD (reference sequence). This CDR3 is built from 9 residues. The CDR3 sequence: CASSERLFF. The CDR3 nucleotides are TGCGCCAGCAGTGAGCGGCTGTTTTTT.

The genes are TRBV6-2 or TRBV6-3 and TRBJ2-7; 8 bases match TRBD1. The CDR3 length is 15 residues. Germline CDR1 reads MNHEY; CDR2 reads SVGEGT. The V gene end was trimmed by 4 bases and the J gene end by 2 bases; junction bases not matched to a gene: 7. The CDR3 sequence: CASSSNRGLTYEQYF. For the CDR3, the DNA is TGTGCCAGCAGTTCGAACAGGGGGTTAACCTACGAGCAGTACTTC.

This clone appeared a single time. The chain combines TRBV11-2 with TRBJ1-4; maybe TRBD1 (6 bases). The germline CDR1 and CDR2 sequences are SGHAT and FQNNGV. The CDR3 has 16 amino acids. V lost 5 bases to trimming and J lost 6 bases, with 19 bases between them. The CDR3, as DNA: TGTGCCAGCAGCCTTACAGGGTCAGGACTCCATGAAAAACTGTTTTTT. Protein sequence: CASSLTGSGLHEKLFF.

The J gene is TRBJ2-7, the V gene TRBV4-1; possible D gene TRBD2, 5 bases. There are 15 residues in the CDR3. The germline V gene encodes CDR1 MGHRA and CDR2 YSYEKL. Trimming removed 5 bases at V and 3 bases at J, with 17 bases between. CDR3 DNA sequence: TGCGCCAGCAGCTATACTGTCGGGGTTCGCTACGAGCAGTACTTC. This sequence encodes CASSYTVGVRYEQYF.

The chain links TRBV5-1 to TRBJ2-1; 7 bases map to TRBD2. CDR1 is SGHRS, CDR2 YFSETQ, per germline. The CDR3 consists of 15 residues. Germline trimming cut 2 bases from V and 7 bases from J; bases unmatched to any gene: 9. The CDR3 sequence: CASSFTSLRGNEQFF. The CDR3 nucleotides are TGCGCCAGCAGCTTTACTAGCCTGCGGGGGAATGAGCAGTTCTTC.

This clone was found a few times. The chain uses TRBV5-5 and TRBJ1-5; no clear D. This CDR3 is built from 15 residues. Trimming stripped 2 bases from V and 0 bases from J, with 9 bases between. CDR1 and CDR2 (germline): SGHKS, YYEKEE (reference sequence). The CDR3 region is CASSFSSYSNQPQHF. The CDR3 DNA sequence: TGTGCCAGCAGCTTTTCCAGTTATAGCAATCAGCCCCAGCATTTT.

The chain joins TRBV9 to TRBJ2-3; 14 bases map to TRBD2. Germline trimming cut 2 bases from V and 6 bases from J; bases unmatched to any gene: 5. CDR3 length: 16 residues. Germline values: CDR1 SGDLS, CDR2 YYNGEE. For the CDR3, the DNA is TGTGCCAGCAGCGTCATGGGACTAGCGGGGGTTGATACGCAGTATTTT. Translating gives CASSVMGLAGVDTQYF.

The V gene is TRBV10-3, the J gene TRBJ2-7; 10 positions agree with TRBD2. Germline-derived CDR1 and CDR2 are ENHRY and SYGVKD. V trimming: 6 bases; J trimming: 1 base; junction bases outside the gene matches: 3. The CDR3 is 14 residues long. CDR3 bases: TGTGCCATCAGAGGAGCGGGAGGGTCCTACGAGCAGTACTTC. Translating gives CAIRGAGGSYEQYF.

V gene TRBV19 combines with J gene TRBJ1-1; 7 bases match TRBD1. CDR3 length: 14 residues. J lost 2 bases, V lost 3 bases, and 3 bases had no gene match. The germline V gene encodes CDR1 LNHDA and CDR2 SQIVND (reference sequence). For the CDR3, the DNA is TGTGCCAGTAGTATCAGAGGGGGCAACACTGAAGCTTTCTTT. This gives the protein CASSIRGGNTEAFF. The full variable domain, rest sourced from reference TRBV19 and TRBJ1-1, is DGGITQSPKYLFRKEGQNVTLSCEQNLNHDAMYWYRQDPGQGLRLIYYSQIVNDFQKGDIAEGYSVSREKKESFPLTVTSAQKNPTAFYLCASSIRGGNTEAFFGQGTRLTVV.